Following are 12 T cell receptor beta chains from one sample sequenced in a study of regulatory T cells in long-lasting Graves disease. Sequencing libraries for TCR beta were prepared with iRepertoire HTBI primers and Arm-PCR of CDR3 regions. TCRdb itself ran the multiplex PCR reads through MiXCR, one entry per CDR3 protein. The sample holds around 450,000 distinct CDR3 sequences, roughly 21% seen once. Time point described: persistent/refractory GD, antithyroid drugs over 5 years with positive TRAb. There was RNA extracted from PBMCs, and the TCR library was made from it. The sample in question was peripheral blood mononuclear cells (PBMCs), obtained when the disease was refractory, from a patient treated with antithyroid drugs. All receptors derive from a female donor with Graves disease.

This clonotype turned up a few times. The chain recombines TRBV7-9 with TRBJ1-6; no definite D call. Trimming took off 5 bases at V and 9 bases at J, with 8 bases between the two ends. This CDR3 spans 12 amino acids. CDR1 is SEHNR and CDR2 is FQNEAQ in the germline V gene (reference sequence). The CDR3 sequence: CASSRGSSPLHF. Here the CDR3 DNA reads TGTGCCAGCAGCCGAGGGAGTTCACCCCTCCACTTT.

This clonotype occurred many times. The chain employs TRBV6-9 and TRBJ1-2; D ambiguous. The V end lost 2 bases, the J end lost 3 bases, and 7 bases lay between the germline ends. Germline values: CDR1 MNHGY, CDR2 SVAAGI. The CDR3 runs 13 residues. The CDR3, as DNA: TGTGCCAGCAGTTATGAGACGGACTATGGCTACACCTTC. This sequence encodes CASSYETDYGYTF.

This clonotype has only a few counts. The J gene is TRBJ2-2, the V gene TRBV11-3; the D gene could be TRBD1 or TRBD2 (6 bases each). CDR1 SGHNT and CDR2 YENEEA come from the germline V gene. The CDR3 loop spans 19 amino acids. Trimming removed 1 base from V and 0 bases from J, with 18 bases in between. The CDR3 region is CASSLGSGAQFANTGELFF. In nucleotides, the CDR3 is TGTGCCAGCAGCTTAGGGTCGGGGGCCCAGTTCGCGAACACCGGGGAGCTGTTTTTT.

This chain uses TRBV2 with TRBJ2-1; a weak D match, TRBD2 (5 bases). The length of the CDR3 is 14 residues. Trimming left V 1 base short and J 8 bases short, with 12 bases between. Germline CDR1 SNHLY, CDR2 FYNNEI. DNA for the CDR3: TGTGCCAGCAGTGAAGAAACGGGGTTGGATGAGCAGTTCTTC. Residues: CASSEETGLDEQFF.

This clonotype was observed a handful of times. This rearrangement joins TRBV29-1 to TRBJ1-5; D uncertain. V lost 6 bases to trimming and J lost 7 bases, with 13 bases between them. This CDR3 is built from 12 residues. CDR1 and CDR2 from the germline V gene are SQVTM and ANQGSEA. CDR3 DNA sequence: TGCAGCGTGTTAAATTTAGGACAGCCCCAGCATTTT. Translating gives CSVLNLGQPQHF.

The DNA of the CDR3 is TGTGCCAGCAGCCGTCCGGGGCCCGTAGGGGAAAAACTGTTTTTT. Amino acids: CASSRPGPVGEKLFF. The rearrangement joins TRBV3-1 to TRBJ1-4, with D possibly TRBD1 on 5 matching bases. This CDR3 is built from 15 residues. The V gene's germline CDR1 is LGHDT and CDR2 YNNKEL (reference sequence). V lost 4 bases and J lost 8, with 17 bases in between.

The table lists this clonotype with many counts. CDR3 sequence reads: CASSHTVEQYF. The CDR3 DNA reads as TGTGCCAGCAGTCACACCGTCGAGCAGTACTTC. The genes are TRBV27 and TRBJ2-7; D is uncertain. V was shortened by 5 bases and J by 6 bases, with 8 bases between the two germline ends. CDR1 is MNHEY, CDR2 SMNVEV, per germline (reference sequence). There are 11 residues in the CDR3.

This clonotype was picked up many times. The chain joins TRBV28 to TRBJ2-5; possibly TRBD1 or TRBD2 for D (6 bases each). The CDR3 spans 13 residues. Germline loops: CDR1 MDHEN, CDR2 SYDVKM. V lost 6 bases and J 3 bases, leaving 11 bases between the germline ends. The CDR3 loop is CASRRGVEETQYF. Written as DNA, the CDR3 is TGTGCCAGCAGGAGGGGGGTGGAAGAGACCCAGTACTTC. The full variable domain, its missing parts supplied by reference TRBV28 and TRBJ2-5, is DVKVTQSSRYLVKRTGEKVFLECVQDMDHENMFWYRQDPGLGLRLIYFSYDVKMKEKGDIPEGYSVSREKKERFSLILESASTNQTSMYLCASRRGVEETQYFGPGTRLLVL.

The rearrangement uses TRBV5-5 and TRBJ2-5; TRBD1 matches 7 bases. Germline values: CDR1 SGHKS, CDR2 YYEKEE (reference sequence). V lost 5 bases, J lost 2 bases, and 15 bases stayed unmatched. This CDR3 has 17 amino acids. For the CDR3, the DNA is TGTGCCAGCAGGTCGACAGGGATAGGATGGAGACAAGAGACCCAGTACTTC. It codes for CASRSTGIGWRQETQYF.

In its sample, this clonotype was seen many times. CDR3 protein: CASRPDRGVEAFF. The CDR3 DNA follows: TGTGCCAGCAGACCGGACAGGGGCGTTGAAGCTTTCTTT. The V and J genes are TRBV28 and TRBJ1-1; the match to TRBD1 covers 9 bases. V shed 6 bases, J shed 7 bases, and the junction held 6 bases outside the gene matches. Looked up from germline, CDR1 is MDHEN and CDR2 is SYDVKM. This CDR3 is built from 13 residues.

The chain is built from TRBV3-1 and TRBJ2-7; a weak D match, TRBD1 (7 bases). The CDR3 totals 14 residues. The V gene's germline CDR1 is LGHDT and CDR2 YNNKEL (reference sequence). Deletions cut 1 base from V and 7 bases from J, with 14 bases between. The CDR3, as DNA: TGTGCCAGCAGCCAAGTTGAGGGGGCGGGGGAGCAGTACTTC. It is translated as CASSQVEGAGEQYF.

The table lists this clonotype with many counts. CDR3 sequence: CASSLGTSTYEQYF. The CDR3 DNA sequence: TGTGCCAGCAGCTTAGGAACATCTACCTACGAGCAGTACTTC. This chain links TRBV7-9 with TRBJ2-7, with D hard to call. Trimming removed 1 base from V and 2 bases from J, with 9 bases in between. Germline-derived CDR1 and CDR2 are SEHNR and FQNEAQ (reference sequence). This CDR3 has 14 residues.